The source of this T cell receptor beta chain is a study of T cells in Graves' hyperthyroidism and ophthalmopathy. Absence of ophthalmopathy progression within 18 months defined stable Graves' hyperthyroidism. Study-level findings and limits: Most thyroid clonotypes that were expanded above 0.001 also turned up in blood. In simple terms, a model built on 13 V-J features told ophthalmopathy apart from stable hyperthyroidism.

There are many counts of this clonotype. Its specificity is not known. The CDR3 is 13 amino acids. Trimming took off 1 base at V and 2 bases at J, with 6 bases between the two ends. The germline gives CDR1 SGHTA, CDR2 FQGNSA. Amplification yielded TCR beta CDR3 regions, with RNA transcripts as the source. The study used the HTBI primer set for a first-round RT-PCR of the TCR CDR3. One entry per CDR3 protein, called by TCRdb with MiXCR from the multiplex PCR reads. The sample holds under 650,000 distinct CDR3 sequences, around 16% seen once. This receptor was identified in a young woman with Graves' hyperthyroidism. Input material: blood. J is TRBJ2-7 and V is TRBV7-2, with D unresolved. In DNA form, the CDR3 reads TGTGCCAGCAGCTTAGTTAACGCCTACGAGCAGTACTTC. Amino acids: CASSLVNAYEQYF.